This T cell receptor (beta chain) was sequenced during a study of response to subunit inactivated influenza vaccine. In TCRdb, the RT-PCR reads were re-called with MiXCR into one record per CDR3 protein. The data contain hundreds of thousands of distinct CDR3 sequences, 6.5% to 8% of them singletons. The clonotype comes from a man between 45 and 75 years old who received an inactivated influenza vaccine. The material was PBMCs from blood, obtained 23 months after vaccination.

Here the CDR3 DNA reads TGTGCCAGCAGTTTAAGGCATAACTTCTACAATGAGCAGTTCTTC. Translating it yields CASSLRHNFYNEQFF. The rearrangement uses TRBV27 and TRBJ2-1; D is unclear. Germline V gene data show CDR1 as MNHEY and CDR2 as SMNVEV (reference sequence). The length of the CDR3 is 15 residues. The ends were cut back, 2 bases at V and 3 bases at J, with 11 bases in the middle.